A selection of T cell receptor beta chains follows, all from one sample in a study of Ad26.COV2.S vaccination and SARS-CoV-2 variants. Produced via immunoSEQ multiplex PCR; TCRdb's table is partial and in-frame only. Of 350,000 to 400,000 clones in the sample, around 91% are singletons; the top ten hold about 1.9%. The starting material was peripheral blood, obtained in a trial of Ad26.COV2.S vaccine versus placebo. These receptors all come from a person between 18 and 65 years old who received the Ad26.COV2.S COVID-19 vaccine or a placebo. CDR3s include the opening cysteine and the closing phenylalanine or tryptophan. A D gene is named only where the DNA matches it firmly. Clone size is stated in some rows and not others, as once, few, many or a class when expanded.

DNA: TGTGCCAGCAGCGTGGGACCCGGAGGGGAAGAGACCCAGTACTTC
CDR3: CASSVGPGGEETQYF
D: NA
size: NA
V: TRBV9
J: TRBJ2-5

DNA: TGCGCCAGCAGCTCGGGACAGGGGCTAGAAGCTTTCTTT
CDR3: CASSSGQGLEAFF
D: TRBD1
size: once
V: TRBV5-1
J: TRBJ1-1

DNA: TGTGCCAGCAGCCCACCGGGACAGATCTCTGGAAACACCATATATTTT
CDR3: CASSPPGQISGNTIYF
D: TRBD1
size: NA
V: TRBV7-9
J: TRBJ1-3

DNA: TGTGCCAGCTCACCACCGGGACAGGGGGCTACCATCGGGGAGCTGTTTTTT
CDR3: CASSPPGQGATIGELFF
D: TRBD1
size: NA
V: TRBV18
J: TRBJ2-2

DNA: TGTGCCGGGATTGGGGGACACGGATCCTACGAGCAGTACTTC
CDR3: CAGIGGHGSYEQYF
D: NA
size: NA
V: TRBV7-3
J: TRBJ2-7

DNA: TGTGCCAGCAGCCTTTTAACTAGAGTAACCTACGAGCAGTACTTC
CDR3: CASSLLTRVTYEQYF
D: NA
size: NA
V: TRBV13
J: TRBJ2-7

DNA: TGCAGTGCTAGTCGCAGCGGGAGGATTGGGGATGAGCAGTTCTTC
CDR3: CSASRSGRIGDEQFF
D: TRBD2
size: NA
V: TRBV20-1
J: TRBJ2-1

DNA: TGTGCCAGCAGCGGGGACGCAGATACGCAGTATTTT
CDR3: CASSGDADTQYF
D: NA
size: NA
V: TRBV9
J: TRBJ2-3

DNA: TGCAGCGGAACCGGCTGGGGACAGGAAAATGAAAAACTGTTTTTT
CDR3: CSGTGWGQENEKLFF
D: TRBD1
size: NA
V: TRBV29-1
J: TRBJ1-4

DNA: TGTGCCACCAGCAGAGATTCCCCCACTAACACCGGGGAGCTGTTTTTT
CDR3: CATSRDSPTNTGELFF
D: NA
size: once
V: TRBV15
J: TRBJ2-2

DNA: TGTGCCAGCAGCGTAGGGACTAGCGGGACCTACAATGAGCAGTTCTTC
CDR3: CASSVGTSGTYNEQFF
D: TRBD2
size: NA
V: TRBV9
J: TRBJ2-1

DNA: TGTGCCAGCAGCTTGGATCGGGAGGGGTGGAGATCCTACAATGAGCAGTTCTTC
CDR3: CASSLDREGWRSYNEQFF
D: TRBD2
size: NA
V: TRBV5-6
J: TRBJ2-1

DNA: TGTGCCAGCAATGACAGGCCCTCAGATACGCAGTATTTT
CDR3: CASNDRPSDTQYF
D: NA
size: few
V: TRBV2
J: TRBJ2-3

DNA: TGTGCTAGTGCCTTGACAGGGGTTACTTCTGAAGCTTTCTTT
CDR3: CASALTGVTSEAFF
D: TRBD1
size: NA
V: TRBV12-5
J: TRBJ1-1

DNA: TGTGCCAGCAGACCAACCGCCGGGACAGGATACTCTAACTATGGCTACACCTTC
CDR3: CASRPTAGTGYSNYGYTF
D: TRBD1
size: NA
V: TRBV27
J: TRBJ1-2

DNA: TGCGCCAGCAGCTTGAATCAGGTTTCAACTAATGAAAAACTGTTTTTT
CDR3: CASSLNQVSTNEKLFF
D: NA
size: few
V: TRBV5-1
J: TRBJ1-4

DNA: TGTGCCAGCAACGACAGGAACAATTCACCCCTCCACTTT
CDR3: CASNDRNNSPLHF
D: NA
size: NA
V: TRBV6-5
J: TRBJ1-6

DNA: TGTGCCTGGTCCCGGGCGGGGATCACTGAAGCTTTCTTT
CDR3: CAWSRAGITEAFF
D: NA
size: NA
V: TRBV30
J: TRBJ1-1

DNA: TGTGCCAGCAGACCTAGCGGGAGAACAGATACGCAGTATTTT
CDR3: CASRPSGRTDTQYF
D: TRBD2
size: once
V: TRBV5-4
J: TRBJ2-3

DNA: TGCAGTGCTAGTTCCCCGGGAGAGCAGTTCTTC
CDR3: CSASSPGEQFF
D: NA
size: NA
V: TRBV20-1
J: TRBJ2-1

DNA: TGTGCCAGCAGGGGGAGGGGGAGTGGGGCCAACGTCCTGACTTTC
CDR3: CASRGRGSGANVLTF
D: NA
size: NA
V: TRBV2
J: TRBJ2-6

DNA: TGTGCCAGCAGCAACATCGGGGGGGTGTTGATCTACGAGCAGTACTTC
CDR3: CASSNIGGVLIYEQYF
D: TRBD2
size: NA
V: TRBV7-9
J: TRBJ2-7

DNA: TGTGCCAGCAGCTTAAAGACACTCACCGAAATCACAGATACGCAGTATTTT
CDR3: CASSLKTLTEITDTQYF
D: NA
size: NA
V: TRBV11-2
J: TRBJ2-3

DNA: TGTGCCAGCAGTTTAGTAAGCGGTGAAAAACTGTTTTTT
CDR3: CASSLVSGEKLFF
D: NA
size: NA
V: TRBV12-3/TRBV12-4
J: TRBJ1-4

DNA: TGTGCCAGCAGTGATCAAGGGGCGTGGAGCAATCAGCCCCAGCATTTT
CDR3: CASSDQGAWSNQPQHF
D: NA
size: NA
V: TRBV6-1
J: TRBJ1-5

DNA: TGTGCCAGCAGTTGGGGAGCCGGCTATGGCTACACCTTC
CDR3: CASSWGAGYGYTF
D: NA
size: once
V: TRBV27
J: TRBJ1-2

DNA: TGTGCCAGCAGTCCCACACCGAACACTGAAGCTTTCTTT
CDR3: CASSPTPNTEAFF
D: NA
size: NA
V: TRBV28
J: TRBJ1-1

DNA: TGTGCCAGCAGCCGGGGATTCTGGGAGACCCAGTACTTC
CDR3: CASSRGFWETQYF
D: NA
size: NA
V: TRBV5-8
J: TRBJ2-5

DNA: TGTGCCAGCGGGACTAGCGGGAGTGGAAATGAGCAGTTCTTC
CDR3: CASGTSGSGNEQFF
D: TRBD2
size: NA
V: TRBV28
J: TRBJ2-1

DNA: TGTGCCAGCAGTTCTGGGGGAGGCTATGGCTACACCTTC
CDR3: CASSSGGGYGYTF
D: NA
size: NA
V: TRBV6-5
J: TRBJ1-2

DNA: TGTGCCAGTAGATCGATCCGGGGGGCAAACTATGGCTACACCTTC
CDR3: CASRSIRGANYGYTF
D: NA
size: NA
V: TRBV19
J: TRBJ1-2

DNA: TGTGCCAGCTCAAACCGGGACAAAGAAGCTTTCTTT
CDR3: CASSNRDKEAFF
D: NA
size: NA
V: TRBV18
J: TRBJ1-1

DNA: TGTGCCAGCAGCCCGACGGGACTAGCGGAAAACGAGCAGTACTTC
CDR3: CASSPTGLAENEQYF
D: TRBD2
size: NA
V: TRBV4-2
J: TRBJ2-7

DNA: TGTGCCAGCTCACTTCTATTGCCAGAGTACCAAGAGACCCAGTACTTC
CDR3: CASSLLLPEYQETQYF
D: NA
size: NA
V: TRBV18
J: TRBJ2-5

DNA: TGTGCCAGCAGCTTCGTTCGGGATACGCAGTATTTT
CDR3: CASSFVRDTQYF
D: NA
size: NA
V: TRBV5-6
J: TRBJ2-3

DNA: TGTGCAAGTCGCTTCCGGGACAACAAAAAAGTGGTTGATACGCAGTATTTT
CDR3: CASRFRDNKKVVDTQYF
D: NA
size: NA
V: TRBV12-2
J: TRBJ2-3

DNA: TGTGCCAGCAGCCGGGGCCGAACAAAGAACACCGGGGAGCTGTTTTTT
CDR3: CASSRGRTKNTGELFF
D: NA
size: NA
V: TRBV28
J: TRBJ2-2

DNA: TGCGCCAGCAGCTTAGACAGGGGGATCGCCGGGGAGCTGTTTTTT
CDR3: CASSLDRGIAGELFF
D: TRBD1
size: NA
V: TRBV4-3
J: TRBJ2-2

DNA: TGTGCCAGCAGCCGGGCGGTGTGGGAGACCCAGTACTTC
CDR3: CASSRAVWETQYF
D: NA
size: NA
V: TRBV11-3
J: TRBJ2-5

DNA: TGTGCCTGGAGTCTAGGGAGCGCGGGGGGGGAAGATACGCAGTATTTT
CDR3: CAWSLGSAGGEDTQYF
D: TRBD2
size: NA
V: TRBV30
J: TRBJ2-3

DNA: TGTGCCAGCAGCCCGCGGACAGGGGCAGTGGAGACCCAGTACTTC
CDR3: CASSPRTGAVETQYF
D: TRBD1
size: once
V: TRBV9
J: TRBJ2-5

DNA: TGCGCCAGCAGTCACCTAAGCGGGAGACGAGAGACCCAGTACTTC
CDR3: CASSHLSGRRETQYF
D: TRBD2
size: NA
V: TRBV23-1
J: TRBJ2-5

DNA: TGTGCCAGCAGTCCTAGTTTGGGGGCGTTGGGCATTCAGTACTTC
CDR3: CASSPSLGALGIQYF
D: NA
size: NA
V: TRBV5-6
J: TRBJ2-4

DNA: TGTGCCAGCAGCTTGGCCCCTACTAGCGGAAACACCGGGGAGCTGTTTTTT
CDR3: CASSLAPTSGNTGELFF
D: TRBD2
size: NA
V: TRBV5-4
J: TRBJ2-2